The next 21 T cell receptor beta chains were all read from a single sample in a study of cytomegalovirus exposure and HLA in healthy donors. Profiled with immunoSEQ multiplex PCR; TCRdb holds only in-frame clones, not every one. Of approximately 200,000 clones listed, roughly three quarters are singletons. The sample comprised PBMCs. The receptors come from a woman aged 30 to 39 in good health and CMV-seronegative.

This sequence joins TRBV7-2 and TRBJ2-3; 10 positions match TRBD2. With V trimmed by 5 bases and J by 1 base, 3 bases remained unmatched. Germline assignment: CDR1 SGHTA and CDR2 FQGNSA. There are 15 residues in the CDR3. Written as DNA, the CDR3 is TGTGCCAGCAGCCCTAGCGGGAGCCGCACAGATACGCAGTATTTT. It yields the protein CASSPSGSRTDTQYF.

V gene TRBV6-6 combines with J gene TRBJ1-1, with 9 bases aligning to TRBD1. This CDR3 has 13 residues. V gave up 6 bases and J gave up 5 bases; unmatched junction bases: 4. Germline values: CDR1 MNHNY, CDR2 SVGAGI (reference sequence). Written as DNA, the CDR3 is TGTGCCAGCAGCATAGACAGGGGGACTGAAGCTTTCTTT. This encodes CASSIDRGTEAFF.

For the CDR3, the DNA is TGTGCCAGCAGCAAGGACAGGGTTATTGATAATGAAAAACTGTTTTTT. Protein product: CASSKDRVIDNEKLFF. The chain has TRBV6-6 and TRBJ1-4; 8 nucleotides align to TRBD1. Germline V CDR1 and CDR2: MNHNY, SVGAGI (reference sequence). CDR3 size: 16 residues. The J segment lost 4 bases and the V segment lost 6 bases, leaving 10 bases of the junction unmatched.

This clone was seen a handful of times. This chain links TRBV5-6 with TRBJ2-7, with 7 bases aligning to TRBD1. The CDR3 sequence is 14 residues long. J was trimmed by 3 bases and V by 1 base; bases with no gene match: 4. Germline lookup yields CDR1 SGHDT and CDR2 YYEEEE. Written as DNA, the CDR3 is TGTGCCAGCAGCTTGAAGGGACAGAGCTACGAGCAGTACTTC. Translation gives CASSLKGQSYEQYF.

This chain uses TRBV6-5 with TRBJ2-3; D is perhaps TRBD2 (5 bases). The CDR3 runs 14 residues. V lost 2 bases and J lost 1, with 7 bases in between. In germline, CDR1 is MNHEY, CDR2 SVGAGI. The CDR3 nucleotides read TGTGCCAGCAGTTACGCGGAGGGCACAGATACGCAGTATTTT. Its protein product is CASSYAEGTDTQYF.

Only a few counts were recorded for this clone. V and J are TRBV30 and TRBJ1-1, with D perhaps matching TRBD1 (5 bases). The CDR3 covers 14 residues. Trimming cost V 2 bases and J 1 base, with 11 bases left between them. Germline CDR1 is GTSNPN and CDR2 is SVGIG (reference sequence). CDR3 bases: TGTGCCTGGAGTTGGGGCAGCCAGAACACTGAAGCTTTCTTT. Protein product: CAWSWGSQNTEAFF.

A remark on this clone: Other DNA sequences in the sample encode the same CDR3. The chain combines TRBV7-3 with TRBJ2-5, with TRBD2 matching 8 bases. Germline loops: CDR1 SGHTA, CDR2 FQGTGA. V dropped 1 base and J dropped 1; count of bases not matched to a gene: 2. The CDR3 is 15 residues long. CDR3 region: CASSLIAGFQETQYF. In DNA form, the CDR3 reads TGTGCCAGCAGCTTAATAGCGGGGTTCCAAGAGACCCAGTACTTC. The variable domain in full, completed from reference TRBV7-3 and TRBJ2-5, reads GAGVSQTPSNKVTEKGKYVELRCDPISGHTALYWYRQSLGQGPEFLIYFQGTGAADDSGLPNDRFFAVRPEGSVSTLKIQRTERGDSAVYLCASSLIAGFQETQYFGPGTRLLVL.

This clone was seen more than once but under ten times. The chain carries TRBV18 and TRBJ2-7; 10 positions agree with TRBD2. V was clipped by 6 bases and J by 1 base; unmatched bases: 3. Germline values: CDR1 KGHSH, CDR2 LQKENI. The CDR3 totals 14 residues. This CDR3 is CASSTGLASYEQYF. For the CDR3, the DNA is TGTGCCAGCTCTACGGGACTAGCGTCCTACGAGCAGTACTTC.

J is TRBJ1-2 and V is TRBV28; TRBD1 matches at 12 bases. V lost 4 bases and J lost 2; bases outside the gene matches: 5. CDR1 and CDR2 from the germline V gene are MDHEN and SYDVKM. This CDR3 has 16 amino acids. For the CDR3, the DNA is TGTGCCAGCAGTTATAGTGGGACAGGGGGCAACTATGGCTACACCTTC. Translating it yields CASSYSGTGGNYGYTF.

V usage is TRBV19 and J usage is TRBJ1-1; possible D gene TRBD1, 5 bases. V was pared by 10 bases and J by 4 bases, with 10 bases between. Germline CDR1 reads LNHDA; CDR2 reads SQIVND (reference sequence). This CDR3 spans 11 amino acids. The CDR3 reads CATRERTEAFF. CDR3 sequence (DNA): TGTGCCACCAGGGAACGCACTGAAGCTTTCTTT.

This chain joins TRBV30 and TRBJ1-5, with 7 bases fitting TRBD1. The V and J ends lost 1 base and 6 bases, in that order; junction bases with no gene match: 0. The V gene's germline CDR1 is GTSNPN and CDR2 SVGIG (reference sequence). This CDR3 is built from 12 residues. The CDR3 here is CAWSDRGQPQHF. The CDR3 nucleotides read TGTGCCTGGAGTGACAGGGGTCAGCCCCAGCATTTT.

This chain joins TRBV12-5 and TRBJ1-2, with 7 bases matching TRBD1. The CDR3 totals 15 residues. The J segment lost 2 bases and the V segment lost 5 bases, leaving 8 bases of the junction unmatched. Germline CDR1 and CDR2: LGHNT and FRNRAP. CDR3 DNA: TGTGCTAGTGGTACGCGACTGACAGGGAACTATGGCTACACCTTC. Residues: CASGTRLTGNYGYTF.

CDR3 protein: CSVALGGTANYGYTF. CDR3 bases: TGCAGCGTGGCCCTCGGGGGGACCGCTAACTATGGCTACACCTTC. The gene calls are TRBV29-1 and TRBJ1-2, with D maybe TRBD1 (5 bases). This CDR3 has 15 residues. V shed 6 bases and J shed 0 bases, with 17 bases lying between them. Germline CDR1 SQVTM, CDR2 ANQGSEA.

The chain employs TRBV9 and TRBJ2-1; TRBD2 matches at 13 bases. J was trimmed by 7 bases and V by 0 bases; bases with no gene match: 10. The CDR3 loop spans 18 amino acids. Germline V gene sequence: CDR1 SGDLS, CDR2 YYNGEE. The CDR3 DNA is TGTGCCAGCAGCGTAGTAGGGGGGACTAGCGGGACCAGAAATGAGCAGTTCTTC. It yields the protein CASSVVGGTSGTRNEQFF.

This rearrangement joins TRBV5-1 to TRBJ1-2; perhaps TRBD1 as D (6 bases). Trimming removed 0 bases at V and 3 bases at J, with 6 bases between. Germline V lookup: CDR1 SGHRS, CDR2 YFSETQ. This CDR3 has 13 amino acids. The CDR3 DNA reads TGCGCCAGCAGCTTGGACAGGGACTATGGCTACACCTTC. Encoded protein: CASSLDRDYGYTF.

This rearrangement joins TRBV6-6 to TRBJ1-5, with TRBD1 identical over 8 bases. The J segment lost 9 bases and the V segment lost 6 bases, leaving 4 bases of the junction unmatched. The CDR3 consists of 12 residues. CDR1 MNHNY and CDR2 SVGAGI come from the germline V gene (reference sequence). The CDR3 DNA reads as TGTGCCAGCAGCGTCAGGGGGCGGCCCCAGCATTTT. It encodes CASSVRGRPQHF.

The chain couples TRBV5-1 to TRBJ2-1; 9 nucleotides line up with TRBD2. The CDR3 is made up of 24 amino acids. With 2 bases clipped from V and 1 base from J, the junction kept 28 bases outside the gene matches. Germline V gene data show CDR1 as SGHRS and CDR2 as YFSETQ. In nucleotides, the CDR3 is TGCGCCAGCAGCTTTGGATTATACGTACCGAGGCGGGAGGGCCTGGGAGGATCCTACAATGAGCAGTTCTTC. This encodes CASSFGLYVPRREGLGGSYNEQFF.

This chain links TRBV5-6 with TRBJ1-2; D is undetermined. The CDR3 contains 15 residues. CDR1 is SGHDT and CDR2 is YYEEEE in the germline V gene. V dropped 4 bases and J dropped 2 bases, with 15 bases sitting between them. CDR3 region: CASSPLRDGNYGYTF. CDR3 nucleotides: TGTGCCAGCAGCCCCCTTCGAGACGGGAACTATGGCTACACCTTC.

The chain joins TRBV19 to TRBJ2-7, with 12 bases identical to TRBD2. CDR3 length equals 15 residues. J lost 2 bases, V lost 5 bases, and 4 bases had no gene match. Germline loops: CDR1 LNHDA, CDR2 SQIVND (reference sequence). Written as DNA, the CDR3 is TGTGCCAGTAGTCCTCTAGCGGGAGGGCCCTACGAGCAGTACTTC. This encodes CASSPLAGGPYEQYF. Full variable domain (missing parts from reference TRBV19 and TRBJ2-7): DGGITQSPKYLFRKEGQNVTLSCEQNLNHDAMYWYRQDPGQGLRLIYYSQIVNDFQKGDIAEGYSVSREKKESFPLTVTSAQKNPTAFYLCASSPLAGGPYEQYFGPGTRLTVT.

The gene calls are TRBV18 and TRBJ2-3; possibly TRBD2 for D (5 bases). This CDR3 region has 15 residues. From germline, CDR1 is KGHSH and CDR2 LQKENI. V dropped 1 base and J dropped 0 bases, with 8 bases sitting between them. CDR3 bases: TGTGCCAGCTCACCACTCGCGGGTAGCACAGATACGCAGTATTTT. It translates to CASSPLAGSTDTQYF. Full variable domain (remainder filled in from reference TRBV18 and TRBJ2-3): NAGVMQNPRHLVRRRGQEARLRCSPMKGHSHVYWYRQLPEEGLKFMVYLQKENIIDESGMPKERFSAEFPKEGPSILRIQQVVRGDSAAYFCASSPLAGSTDTQYFGPGTRLTVL.

This chain joins TRBV5-6 and TRBJ2-2; D gene uncertain. Germline values: CDR1 SGHDT, CDR2 YYEEEE. This CDR3 spans 16 amino acids. Trimming took off 5 bases at V and 6 bases at J, with 20 bases between the two ends. In DNA, the CDR3 is TGTGCCAGCAGAATATGGCATTTTGGTACCGCCGGGGAGCTGTTTTTT. This sequence encodes CASRIWHFGTAGELFF.